This T cell receptor beta chain was sequenced in a study of CD8 T cells in Susac syndrome. For the study at large: Clinically active disease was present in 5 or 6 of the sequenced Susac syndrome patients. Roughly eight of these patients were in remission. Overall study findings and caveats: The CD4+ T cell repertoires that were profiled in Susac syndrome showed no clonal expansion.

Definite or probable Susac syndrome was diagnosed using recently defined diagnostic criteria. This clonotype was recorded once. No antigen is known for it. An input of roughly 0.45 to 1 ug of RNA was subjected to reverse transcription using random hexamers. Amplification of TCR beta CDR3 across 54 Vbeta and 13 Jbeta was performed with immunoSEQ multiplex PCR. TCRdb called the immunoSEQ multiplex PCR reads again in MiXCR, with one record for every CDR3 protein. Seen here are 150,000 to 200,000 distinct CDR3 sequences, 85% to 95% observed once, and the top ten hold roughly 0.12%. This CDR3 is built from 15 residues. The ends were cut back, 4 bases at V and 4 bases at J, with 16 bases in the middle.

The clonotype originates from a human donor with Susac syndrome. This chain connects TRBV12-3 or TRBV12-4 to TRBJ2-5; no clear D gene. The sample taken for sequencing was CD4+ T cells from PBMCs. CDR3 loop: CASSSHGPGGETQYF. The CDR3, as DNA: TGTGCCAGCAGTTCTCATGGACCGGGCGGAGAGACCCAGTACTTC.